Listed here are 32 T cell receptor beta chains from one sample, sequenced in a study of shared clonotypes between healthy human individuals. Generated by immunoSEQ multiplex PCR, the TCRdb table keeps only in-frame clones and is missing some. Of roughly 1.5 million clones detected, 95% to 99% appear once; the ten largest clones hold about 0.42%. The source material was naive CD4+ T cells sorted from blood. Subset indicated: CD45RA+ positively selected. The receptor set was obtained from a man aged 30 to 45 in good health.

As concerns this clone: The identical CDR3 is also encoded by other nucleotide sequences in the sample. The rearrangement links TRBV14 to TRBJ2-7, with TRBD1 as a possible D gene (5 bases). Per germline, CDR1 SGHDN and CDR2 FVKESK. CDR3 length: 12 amino acids. The V end lost 3 bases, the J end lost 4 bases, and 7 bases lay between the germline ends. The CDR3 protein is CASSQAGYEQYF. CDR3 bases: TGTGCCAGCAGCCAGGCAGGGTACGAGCAGTACTTC.

The chain recombines TRBV10-3 with TRBJ2-3; 10 bases line up with TRBD2. This CDR3 is 17 amino acids long. The V gene end was trimmed by 6 bases and the J gene end by 0 bases; junction bases not matched to a gene: 9. Germline loops: CDR1 ENHRY, CDR2 SYGVKD. The chain's CDR3 is CAISKGGLAASTDTQYF. The CDR3 DNA is TGTGCCATCAGCAAAGGAGGACTAGCGGCTAGCACAGATACGCAGTATTTT.

V usage is TRBV27 and J usage is TRBJ2-1, with 12 bases lining up with TRBD2. With 5 bases clipped from V and 4 bases from J, the junction kept 9 bases outside the gene matches. The CDR3 covers 17 residues. The V gene's germline CDR1 is MNHEY and CDR2 SMNVEV (reference sequence). The CDR3 here is CASSPRLAGGLYNEQFF. In DNA form, the CDR3 reads TGTGCCAGCAGTCCACGTCTAGCGGGAGGGCTGTACAATGAGCAGTTCTTC.

The rearrangement joins TRBV7-6 to TRBJ2-7; 10 bases match TRBD1. This CDR3 has 17 residues. V was pared by 3 bases and J by 0 bases, with 8 bases of the junction left unmatched. Germline loops: CDR1 SGHVS, CDR2 FNYEAQ. The CDR3, as DNA: TGTGCCAGCAGCTTGAAGAGGACAGGGGGTTTCTCCTACGAGCAGTACTTC. Protein product: CASSLKRTGGFSYEQYF.

The chain recombines TRBV6-1 with TRBJ2-5; D might be TRBD1 (5 bases). Germline CDR1 MNHNS, CDR2 SASEGT. The CDR3 length is 14 residues. V lost 0 bases, J lost 4 bases, and 9 bases lay in between. The CDR3 loop is CASSEARVRETQYF. DNA of the CDR3: TGTGCCAGCAGTGAAGCCAGGGTACGAGAGACCCAGTACTTC.

This chain joins TRBV5-1 and TRBJ1-3, with 7 bases fitting TRBD1. There are 16 residues in the CDR3. Germline loops: CDR1 SGHRS, CDR2 YFSETQ. J was trimmed by 1 base and V by 1 base; bases with no gene match: 5. As DNA, the CDR3 is TGCGCCAGCAGCTTGTCTGGGACAGTGTCTGGAAACACCATATATTTT. Translation gives CASSLSGTVSGNTIYF.

The chain recombines TRBV11-2 with TRBJ2-3; tentative D call: TRBD2 (5 bases). The germline V gene has CDR1 SGHAT and CDR2 FQNNGV. The CDR3 length is 16 residues. V was cut by 0 bases and J by 4 bases, with 14 bases left in between. This CDR3 reads CASSLDERPTADTQYF. In nucleotides, the CDR3 is TGTGCCAGCAGCTTAGATGAGCGGCCCACGGCAGATACGCAGTATTTT.

The gene calls are TRBV14 and TRBJ1-2, with no clear D. CDR3 size: 13 residues. Trimming took off 5 bases at V and 4 bases at J, with 11 bases between the two ends. Germline V gene data show CDR1 as SGHDN and CDR2 as FVKESK. The CDR3 spells CASSKKAGYGYTF. The CDR3 nucleotides are TGTGCCAGCAGCAAAAAGGCGGGCTATGGCTACACCTTC.

V and J are TRBV6-5 and TRBJ2-4; unclear D gene. The V and J ends lost 8 bases and 0 bases respectively, with 8 bases between them. Looked up from germline, CDR1 is MNHEY and CDR2 is SVGAGI. The CDR3 length is 13 residues. The CDR3 DNA sequence: TGTGCCAGCCGCGAAATAGCCAAAAACATTCAGTACTTC. This gives the protein CASREIAKNIQYF.

V gene TRBV5-1 combines with J gene TRBJ2-1; D is tentatively TRBD1 or TRBD2 (5 bases each). Germline CDR1 and CDR2: SGHRS and YFSETQ. This CDR3 has 16 residues. Trimming shortened V by 0 bases and J by 0 bases, and 10 bases separated the two germline ends. Written as DNA, the CDR3 is TGCGCCAGCAGCTTGGCAGGGAGCCCCTCCTACAATGAGCAGTTCTTC. Its translation: CASSLAGSPSYNEQFF.

In its sample, this clone was seen once. The V call is TRBV13, the J call TRBJ2-1, with 16 bases that match TRBD2. Per the germline V gene, CDR1 is PRHDT and CDR2 is FYEKMQ (reference sequence). J lost 1 base, V lost 5 bases, and 11 bases had no gene match. This CDR3 is built from 20 residues. CDR3 sequence (DNA): TGTGCCAGCAGCCTGCCGGGACTAGCGGGAGGGACCGGGTCCTACAATGAGCAGTTCTTC. Residues: CASSLPGLAGGTGSYNEQFF.

The rearrangement links TRBV7-8 to TRBJ2-1; tentatively, D is TRBD1 (6 bases). With 5 bases removed from V and 8 bases from J, the gap between germline ends came to 22 bases. The germline V gene has CDR1 SGHVS and CDR2 FQNEAQ. The length of the CDR3 is 16 residues. CDR3 coding DNA: TGTGCCAGCAGCGGACAACAGGGTCGGGTGAGCGATGAGCAGTTCTTC. The encoded protein is CASSGQQGRVSDEQFF. Full variable domain (rest looked up from reference TRBV7-8 and TRBJ2-1): GAGVSQSPRYKVAKRGQDVALRCDPISGHVSLFWYQQALGQGPEFLTYFQNEAQLDKSGLPSDRFFAERPEGSVSTLKIQRTQQEDSAVYLCASSGQQGRVSDEQFFGPGTRLTVL.

The rearrangement joins TRBV7-2 to TRBJ2-7, with D unclear. This CDR3 region has 14 residues. Germline loops: CDR1 SGHTA, CDR2 FQGNSA. The V and J ends lost 1 base and 3 bases respectively, with 10 bases between them. CDR3 DNA: TGTGCCAGCAGCTTAGAGGCAGGTAACTACGAGCAGTACTTC. Translating it yields CASSLEAGNYEQYF.

This clone appeared once. The chain has TRBV19 and TRBJ2-2; D gene uncertain. V lost 2 bases and J 3 bases, leaving 7 bases between the germline ends. Germline V CDR1 and CDR2: LNHDA, SQIVND (reference sequence). This CDR3 contains 14 residues. The CDR3 loop is CASSISFYTGELFF. The DNA for the CDR3 is TGTGCCAGTAGTATAAGTTTCTACACCGGGGAGCTGTTTTTT.

V gene TRBV6-1 combines with J gene TRBJ1-2, with D unresolved. V shed 2 bases and J shed 4 bases, with 17 bases lying between them. Germline assignment: CDR1 MNHNS and CDR2 SASEGT. The CDR3 loop spans 16 amino acids. This CDR3 is CASSERYPPESYGYTF. The CDR3 DNA is TGTGCCAGCAGTGAAAGGTACCCGCCCGAGAGCTATGGCTACACCTTC.

The chain recombines TRBV30 with TRBJ2-3, with 10 bases fitting TRBD2. The CDR3 covers 15 residues. The V segment lost 2 bases and the J segment 5 bases; nucleotides outside the gene matches: 7. The germline V gene encodes CDR1 GTSNPN and CDR2 SVGIG (reference sequence). CDR3 nucleotide sequence: TGTGCCTGGAGTCTTCGGACTAGCGGAGTAGATACGCAGTATTTT. As protein: CAWSLRTSGVDTQYF.

J is TRBJ2-5 and V is TRBV6-5, with TRBD1 as a possible D gene (5 bases). CDR1 and CDR2 from the germline V gene are MNHEY and SVGAGI. Trimming left V 5 bases short and J 2 bases short, with 12 bases between. The CDR3 has 14 residues. Here the CDR3 reads CASSKQVAQETQYF. CDR3 nucleotide sequence: TGTGCCAGCAGTAAACAGGTTGCGCAAGAGACCCAGTACTTC.

The chain recombines TRBV6-1 with TRBJ2-7, with 8 bases aligning to TRBD2. V lost 2 bases and J lost 2; bases outside the gene matches: 2. Germline CDR1 and CDR2: MNHNS and SASEGT. The CDR3 has 14 residues. CDR3 residues: CASSESGSPYEQYF. The CDR3 DNA reads TGTGCCAGCAGTGAAAGCGGGAGTCCCTACGAGCAGTACTTC.

The rearrangement links TRBV15 to TRBJ2-7, with TRBD1 as a possible D gene (6 bases). V lost 2 bases to trimming and J lost 2 bases, with 13 bases between them. Looked up from germline, CDR1 is LNHNV and CDR2 is YYDKDF (reference sequence). The CDR3 covers 15 residues. The CDR3 region has the DNA TGTGCCACCAGCAGAAAAACAGGGAACACCTACGAGCAGTACTTC. This gives the protein CATSRKTGNTYEQYF.

V usage is TRBV18 and J usage is TRBJ2-7, with TRBD1 matching over 7 bases. The ends lost 4 bases at V and 3 bases at J; junction bases unmatched: 12. Germline lookup yields CDR1 KGHSH and CDR2 LQKENI. CDR3 length equals 16 residues. The chain's CDR3 is CASSQGQASRGYEQYF. The CDR3 region has the DNA TGTGCCAGCTCACAAGGACAGGCATCCCGAGGCTACGAGCAGTACTTC.

The chain employs TRBV10-3 and TRBJ1-1; a possible D gene is TRBD1 (6 bases). V lost 6 bases and J lost 4, with 15 bases in between. The CDR3 is made up of 14 amino acids. Germline CDR1 and CDR2: ENHRY and SYGVKD. CDR3 bases: TGTGCCATCAGCGCGAACAGGGTTCCCACTGAAGCTTTCTTT. Amino acids: CAISANRVPTEAFF.

The rearrangement links TRBV14 to TRBJ2-1; 10 bases fit TRBD1. The CDR3 has 16 residues. Germline V gene data show CDR1 as SGHDN and CDR2 as FVKESK. Trimming removed 6 bases from V and 2 bases from J; junction bases left unmatched: 7. The CDR3: CASRRTGTGAYNEQFF. In nucleotides, the CDR3 is TGTGCCAGCAGGCGGACCGGGACAGGGGCCTACAATGAGCAGTTCTTC. Based on the CDR3 plus reference TRBV14 and TRBJ2-1, the full variable domain is EAGVTQFPSHSVIEKGQTVTLRCDPISGHDNLYWYRRVMGKEIKFLLHFVKESKQDESGMPNNRFLAERTGGTYSTLKVQPAELEDSGVYFCASRRTGTGAYNEQFFGPGTRLTVL.

The genes are TRBV7-2 and TRBJ2-7; D not certain. V was cut by 3 bases and J by 1 base, with 16 bases left in between. The CDR3 spans 16 residues. The germline V gene encodes CDR1 SGHTA and CDR2 FQGNSA. This chain's CDR3 is CASSFLLRARSYEQYF. The CDR3 DNA reads as TGTGCCAGCAGCTTCTTACTAAGGGCCCGATCCTACGAGCAGTACTTC. Based on the CDR3 plus reference TRBV7-2 and TRBJ2-7, the full variable domain is GAGVSQSPSNKVTEKGKDVELRCDPISGHTALYWYRQSLGQGLEFLIYFQGNSAPDKSGLPSDRFSAERTGGSVSTLTIQRTQQEDSAVYLCASSFLLRARSYEQYFGPGTRLTVT.

V usage is TRBV28 and J usage is TRBJ2-7; D unresolved. V shed 6 bases and J shed 4 bases, with 10 bases lying between them. Germline V lookup: CDR1 MDHEN, CDR2 SYDVKM. The CDR3 extends over 12 amino acids. DNA for the CDR3: TGTGCCAGCAGCCTTACCAATTACGAGCAGTACTTC. Translation: CASSLTNYEQYF.

The chain has TRBV28 and TRBJ2-7; 10 bases are shared with TRBD2. Germline CDR1 is MDHEN and CDR2 is SYDVKM. This CDR3 is built from 16 residues. V was clipped by 6 bases and J by 3 bases; unmatched bases: 11. In nucleotides, the CDR3 is TGTGCCAGCAGCCTAGCGGGAGAGTTAAAATTCTACGAGCAGTACTTC. Protein product: CASSLAGELKFYEQYF.

The CDR3 region is CASSWGPDRSNQPQHF. In DNA form, the CDR3 reads TGTGCCAGCAGCTGGGGACCGGACAGGAGCAATCAGCCCCAGCATTTT. The gene calls are TRBV27 and TRBJ1-5, with 7 bases that match TRBD1. V lost 6 bases and J lost 1; bases outside the gene matches: 9. The V gene's germline CDR1 is MNHEY and CDR2 SMNVEV (reference sequence). There are 16 residues in the CDR3.

The J gene is TRBJ2-3, the V gene TRBV5-1; D not resolved. The CDR3 length is 13 residues. Germline CDR1 reads SGHRS; CDR2 reads YFSETQ. Trimming left V 1 base short and J 6 bases short, with 9 bases between. CDR3: CASSLMLGDTQYF. CDR3 DNA: TGCGCCAGCAGCTTGATGCTTGGGGATACGCAGTATTTT.

The chain joins TRBV10-3 to TRBJ2-1, with D perhaps TRBD2 (6 bases). Trimming took 5 bases from V and 5 from J, leaving 19 bases between them. Germline loops: CDR1 ENHRY, CDR2 SYGVKD. The CDR3 contains 16 residues. The CDR3 DNA sequence: TGTGCCATCAGTAAAGCGGGTTTGTCTTTTAACAATGAGCAGTTCTTC. This encodes CAISKAGLSFNNEQFF.

The chain has TRBV28 and TRBJ2-1, with a weak D call TRBD2 (6 bases). The germline V and J ends were trimmed by 2 bases and 6 bases, with 20 bases remaining between them. The CDR3 consists of 17 residues. Per germline, CDR1 MDHEN and CDR2 SYDVKM. The CDR3 region is CASSLRFSRGMGNEQFF. The DNA of the CDR3 is TGTGCCAGCAGTTTACGATTTTCCCGCGGGATGGGCAATGAGCAGTTCTTC.

The V call is TRBV9, the J call TRBJ1-1; no reliable D call. V dropped 4 bases and J dropped 6 bases, with 16 bases sitting between them. The CDR3 has 14 residues. CDR1 is SGDLS, CDR2 YYNGEE, per germline. The DNA for the CDR3 is TGTGCCAGCAGCCCAGAGCGCTGGGCAGCTGAAGCTTTCTTT. This gives the protein CASSPERWAAEAFF.

The chain joins TRBV18 to TRBJ1-5; D is undetermined. Between the trimmed V and J ends, which lost 8 bases and 3 bases, there was a span of 11 bases. This CDR3 contains 13 residues. Germline lookup yields CDR1 KGHSH and CDR2 LQKENI. DNA for the CDR3: TGTGCCAGCGGACCCCAACCCAATCAGCCCCAGCATTTT. This encodes CASGPQPNQPQHF.

The rearrangement uses TRBV7-6 and TRBJ2-2; the match to TRBD2 covers 10 bases. The ends lost 2 bases at V and 5 bases at J; junction bases unmatched: 11. Germline V gene lookup returns CDR1 SGHVS and CDR2 FNYEAQ. The CDR3 consists of 18 residues. The CDR3 DNA sequence: TGTGCCAGCAGCTTAATGGGGCCTAGCGGGAGTTTTACCGGGGAGCTGTTTTTT. It is translated as CASSLMGPSGSFTGELFF.